This T cell receptor beta chain was identified during a study of cytotoxic CD8 clonotypes in ibrutinib-treated CLL. Germline V gene lookup returns CDR1 SEHNR and CDR2 FQNEAQ (reference sequence). V dropped 1 base and J dropped 4 bases, with 25 bases sitting between them. There are 19 residues in the CDR3. Target depth was 1 in 200,000 to 1 in 1 million T cells, about 10x per clonotype. The method was immunoSEQ multiplex PCR; TCRdb's version includes in-frame clones alone and lacks a portion of them. The data show 150,000 to 200,000 clones, approximately 91% seen once. As regards this clone: Its matching antigen is unknown.

Study-level findings and limits: An increase in clonality occurred at ibrutinib response, followed by a return toward baseline at progression. Clonality was higher at baseline than in age-matched healthy donors and tracked circulating CD8+ T-cell counts. Treatment saw public clonotypes, which were uncommon, either contract or stay stable.

This TCR derives from a human donor with chronic lymphocytic leukemia. Here the sequenced sample was PBMCs, taken at disease progression, from a patient treated with ibrutinib. The chain couples TRBV7-9 to TRBJ2-5, with TRBD2 as a possible D gene (6 bases). CDR3 loop: CASSLGLGGGYGSRETQYF. Written as DNA, the CDR3 is TGTGCCAGCAGCTTAGGGCTCGGTGGGGGGTATGGATCTAGAGAGACCCAGTACTTC.